This T cell receptor (beta chain) derives from a study of T-cell reconstitution after alpha-beta-depleted transplantation in children. Unique molecular identifiers tagged the TCRbeta library. Via MiXCR, TCRdb re-called the PCR reads, giving one row per CDR3 protein. The table lists hundreds of thousands of distinct CDR3 sequences, roughly a tenth of them singletons. The sequence derives from a child aged 2 to 10 with inherited bone marrow failure, due to receive a stem cell transplant. The sample in question was PBMCs, obtained before TCRalphabeta/CD19-depleted stem cell transplant.

CDR3 nucleotide sequence: TGCAGTGCTGATGGACAGGGGGAGACCAAAAACATTCAGTACTTC. This codes for CSADGQGETKNIQYF. This rearrangement joins TRBV20-1 to TRBJ2-4; 10 nucleotides align to TRBD1. The germline V gene has CDR1 DFQATT and CDR2 SNEGSKA (reference sequence). The CDR3 runs to 15 residues. V shed 5 bases, J shed 2 bases, and the junction held 6 bases outside the gene matches.